This paragraph covers one T cell receptor (beta chain) sequence. The entry originates in a study of T-cell reconstitution after alpha-beta-depleted transplantation in children. The CDR3 is 16 amino acids. V was clipped by 6 bases and J by 5 bases, with 21 bases between them. The germline gives CDR1 SEHNR, CDR2 FQNEAQ (reference sequence). Researchers prepared the TCRbeta library using unique molecular identifiers, the study reports. TCRdb re-analysed the PCR reads in MiXCR, keeping a single row per CDR3 protein. The sample has around 410,000 distinct CDR3 sequences, roughly 11% seen once; the top ten hold roughly 5.5%.

This rearrangement joins TRBV7-9 to TRBJ2-3; a possible D gene is TRBD1 (5 bases). Material: PBMCs from the stem cell graft donor, obtained from the stem cell graft. This TCR was recovered from a human donor who donated a stem cell graft to a child with acute myeloid leukemia. For the CDR3, the DNA is TGTGCCAGCAGTCCTACATCGGGCAGGGTCCGAGATACGCAGTATTTT. It specifies CASSPTSGRVRDTQYF.